This TCR beta chain was observed in a study of T cells in Graves' hyperthyroidism and ophthalmopathy. What was amplified from RNA transcripts were TCR beta CDR3 regions. The HTBI primer set served for first-round RT-PCR of the TCR CDR3. In TCRdb, the multiplex PCR reads were re-called with MiXCR into one record per CDR3 protein. The table shows 500,000 to 550,000 distinct CDR3 sequences, with about 20% occurring only once. Trimming took 5 bases from V and 4 from J, leaving 17 bases between them. This CDR3 contains 15 residues. Germline V lookup: CDR1 SEHNR, CDR2 FQNEAQ (reference sequence). The sequence came from a man aged 40-50 years with Graves' ophthalmopathy. V usage is TRBV7-9 and J usage is TRBJ1-1; TRBD1 might be the D (6 bases). The sequenced sample consisted of blood. CDR3 protein: CASSPPDSGVTEAFF. As DNA, the CDR3 is TGTGCCAGCAGCCCACCGGACAGTGGAGTCACTGAAGCTTTCTTT.